The 22 T cell receptor beta chains presented below share a single source sample, sequenced in a study of blood T cell repertoires in COVID-19. Generated by immunoSEQ multiplex PCR, the TCRdb table keeps only in-frame clones and is missing some. This table has hundreds of thousands of clones, approximately 89% appearing once. The sample taken for sequencing was PBMCs or T cells enriched from blood (not recorded which). The origin of the receptors is a woman between 40 and 50 years old who had recovered from COVID-19.

The chain is built from TRBV19 and TRBJ1-6; weak D call: TRBD1 (5 bases). Trimming pared 3 bases from V and 7 bases from J, leaving 13 bases between. The CDR3 length is 15 residues. Germline V gene sequence: CDR1 LNHDA, CDR2 SQIVND (reference sequence). The CDR3 region has the DNA TGTGCCAGTAGTATCGCCGGGGGGAAAAATTCACCCCTCCACTTT. Encoded protein: CASSIAGGKNSPLHF.

The chain links TRBV7-3 to TRBJ2-5; unclear D gene. V was trimmed by 4 bases and J by 4 bases, leaving 10 bases between them. CDR3 length: 13 amino acids. Germline lookup yields CDR1 SGHTA and CDR2 FQGTGA. This chain's CDR3 is CASSSSSLETQYF. Written as DNA, the CDR3 is TGTGCCAGCAGCTCTTCTAGTTTAGAGACCCAGTACTTC.

The chain carries TRBV29-1 and TRBJ2-1; no clear D. CDR3 length: 15 amino acids. Per germline, CDR1 SQVTM and CDR2 ANQGSEA. V lost 7 bases and J lost 0, with 16 bases in between. CDR3 DNA sequence: TGCAGCGCCATATCTGTCCCTAGCTCCTACAATGAGCAGTTCTTC. Residues: CSAISVPSSYNEQFF.

This chain links TRBV19 with TRBJ2-1; TRBD2 might be the D (5 bases). Germline CDR1 reads LNHDA; CDR2 reads SQIVND (reference sequence). CDR3 length: 13 amino acids. The V and J ends lost 7 bases and 6 bases respectively, with 13 bases between them. CDR3 DNA sequence: TGTGCCAGTACCTTCACTAGATCCAATGAGCAGTTCTTC. Translating gives CASTFTRSNEQFF.

The J gene is TRBJ2-7, the V gene TRBV10-2; a weak D match, TRBD1 (6 bases). This CDR3 has 10 amino acids. Per germline, CDR1 WSHSY and CDR2 SAAADI. The V end lost 8 bases, the J end lost 10 bases, and 12 bases lay between the germline ends. CDR3 nucleotides: TGCGCCAGCGATACAGGGCCTCAGTACTTC. Protein: CASDTGPQYF.

For the CDR3, the DNA is TGTGCCAGCTCCCCGTCGGGTCTAAGCACAGATACGCAGTATTTT. Its translation is CASSPSGLSTDTQYF. This rearrangement joins TRBV18 to TRBJ2-3, with no clear D. This CDR3 comprises 15 residues. V was clipped by 6 bases and J by 0 bases, with 13 bases between them. Per germline, CDR1 KGHSH and CDR2 LQKENI.

This chain uses TRBV9 with TRBJ1-1, with D uncertain. V was pared by 7 bases and J by 5 bases, with 12 bases between. This CDR3 comprises 12 residues. CDR1 is SGDLS and CDR2 is YYNGEE in the germline V gene. The CDR3 reads CASGRVGTEAFF. The CDR3 DNA sequence: TGTGCCAGCGGGCGGGTGGGGACTGAAGCTTTCTTT.

The rearrangement links TRBV9 to TRBJ1-1; 8 bases are shared with TRBD1. V lost 7 bases to trimming and J lost 5 bases; unmatched junction nucleotides: 7. This CDR3 is 13 amino acids long. Germline V gene lookup returns CDR1 SGDLS and CDR2 YYNGEE. The CDR3 DNA follows: TGTGCCAGCGGGACAGGACCGTCAACTGAAGCTTTCTTT. This gives the protein CASGTGPSTEAFF.

This clone has only a few counts. The chain carries TRBV7-2 and TRBJ2-2; 8 bases agree with TRBD1. The CDR3 has 16 residues. CDR1 and CDR2 from the germline V gene are SGHTA and FQGNSA. After removal of 5 bases from V and 1 base from J, the junction contained 6 bases not matched to a gene. The CDR3 reads CASSIRDRRNTGELFF. The CDR3, as DNA: TGTGCCAGCAGCATCCGGGACAGGAGGAACACCGGGGAGCTGTTTTTT.

V usage is TRBV4-3 and J usage is TRBJ2-2; 11 bases agree with TRBD2. CDR1 is LGHNA and CDR2 is YSLEER in the germline V gene. V dropped 0 bases and J dropped 1; count of bases not matched to a gene: 7. The CDR3 has 19 residues. The CDR3 here is CASSQDGTSGRMNTGELFF. CDR3 coding DNA: TGCGCCAGCAGCCAAGATGGTACTAGCGGGAGAATGAACACCGGGGAGCTGTTTTTT.

The chain employs TRBV19 and TRBJ1-5, with 7 bases identical to TRBD1. The V gene's germline CDR1 is LNHDA and CDR2 SQIVND (reference sequence). J gave up 6 bases and V 10 bases, and 21 bases lay outside the gene matches. The CDR3 has 17 amino acids. The DNA for the CDR3 is TGTGCCACCGGTCTGAGAGTAGGAGGGGGCGCGGGTCAGCCCCAGCATTTT. Residues: CATGLRVGGGAGQPQHF.

The chain carries TRBV5-1 and TRBJ1-4, with a tentative D call TRBD1 (6 bases). The CDR3 is made up of 14 amino acids. Germline CDR1 and CDR2: SGHRS and YFSETQ. V gave up 0 bases and J gave up 7 bases, with 10 bases separating them. CDR3 DNA sequence: TGCGCCAGCAGCTTGGTAGGGGGTGGTGAAAAACTGTTTTTT. It codes for CASSLVGGGEKLFF.

The chain couples TRBV19 to TRBJ2-5, with a weak D call TRBD2 (6 bases). The CDR3 length is 13 residues. V was pared by 3 bases and J by 9 bases, with 14 bases between. The V gene's germline CDR1 is LNHDA and CDR2 SQIVND (reference sequence). CDR3 coding DNA: TGTGCCAGTAGTATGGGGGGAGATTCAGCCCAGTACTTC. This translates into CASSMGGDSAQYF. The full variable domain, in which reference TRBV19 and TRBJ2-5 provide the parts outside the CDR3, is DGGITQSPKYLFRKEGQNVTLSCEQNLNHDAMYWYRQDPGQGLRLIYYSQIVNDFQKGDIAEGYSVSREKKESFPLTVTSAQKNPTAFYLCASSMGGDSAQYFGPGTRLLVL.

The V call is TRBV28, the J call TRBJ2-7, with unresolved D. Trimming took off 3 bases at V and 0 bases at J, with 6 bases between the two ends. The CDR3 is made up of 13 amino acids. The germline V gene encodes CDR1 MDHEN and CDR2 SYDVKM. CDR3 nucleotides: TGTGCCAGCAGTTTGAACTTCTCCTACGAGCAGTACTTC. It codes for CASSLNFSYEQYF.

The rearrangement joins TRBV19 to TRBJ2-3; 8 bases match TRBD2. The CDR3 length is 14 residues. With V trimmed by 10 bases and J by 0 bases, 6 bases remained unmatched. The germline V gene encodes CDR1 LNHDA and CDR2 SQIVND (reference sequence). CDR3 region: CATTSSGSTDTQYF. As DNA, the CDR3 is TGTGCCACGACCTCTAGCGGGAGCACAGATACGCAGTATTTT.

The chain has TRBV18 and TRBJ1-6; 7 bases align to TRBD1. The V gene end was trimmed by 2 bases and the J gene end by 7 bases; junction bases not matched to a gene: 5. Looked up from germline, CDR1 is KGHSH and CDR2 is LQKENI. The CDR3 extends over 15 amino acids. The CDR3 loop reads CASSPETGRNSPLHF. The CDR3 nucleotides are TGTGCCAGCTCACCAGAGACAGGGAGGAATTCACCCCTCCACTTT.

The chain uses TRBV18 and TRBJ1-4; D is unclear. V shed 4 bases and J shed 2 bases, with 8 bases lying between them. The CDR3 loop spans 14 amino acids. Germline CDR1 and CDR2: KGHSH and LQKENI. The DNA for the CDR3 is TGTGCCAGCTCACGATCACAGACTAATGAAAAACTGTTTTTT. Translating it yields CASSRSQTNEKLFF.

This chain connects TRBV7-3 to TRBJ2-7; D is unclear. The V gene's germline CDR1 is SGHTA and CDR2 FQGTGA. The V end lost 0 bases, the J end lost 5 bases, and 8 bases lay between the germline ends. The CDR3 has 13 amino acids. The CDR3 nucleotides are TGTGCCAGCAGCTTAACCGGTGCGGACGAGCAGTACTTC. This sequence encodes CASSLTGADEQYF.

The J gene is TRBJ1-1, the V gene TRBV27, with 7 bases identical to TRBD1. V gave up 7 bases and J gave up 4 bases; unmatched junction bases: 9. CDR3 length: 14 amino acids. Germline assignment: CDR1 MNHEY and CDR2 SMNVEV (reference sequence). The CDR3 DNA reads TGTGCCAGCACCCCGACAGGGATTCGCACTGAAGCTTTCTTT. This encodes CASTPTGIRTEAFF.

This clone was observed once. The rearrangement links TRBV12-5 to TRBJ2-3, with D hard to call. The CDR3 is 12 amino acids. From germline, CDR1 is LGHNT and CDR2 FRNRAP. The V end lost 5 bases, the J end lost 0 bases, and 3 bases lay between the germline ends. The CDR3 region has the DNA TGTGCTAGTGGTCCAAGCACAGATACGCAGTATTTT. As protein: CASGPSTDTQYF.

This chain joins TRBV7-9 and TRBJ2-1, with TRBD2 identical over 9 bases. Germline V gene sequence: CDR1 SEHNR, CDR2 FQNEAQ (reference sequence). The CDR3 is 17 amino acids. J gave up 0 bases and V 5 bases, and 8 bases lay outside the gene matches. The CDR3 nucleotides are TGTGCCAGCAGCGCGACTAGCGGTTATAGCTCCTACAATGAGCAGTTCTTC. This gives the protein CASSATSGYSSYNEQFF.

The chain joins TRBV30 to TRBJ2-3, with D unresolved. CDR1 is GTSNPN and CDR2 is SVGIG in the germline V gene (reference sequence). This CDR3 has 13 residues. V lost 7 bases and J 2 bases, leaving 13 bases between the germline ends. The CDR3 sequence is CASYAPYTDTQYF. The DNA of the CDR3 is TGTGCCTCGTATGCACCCTACACAGATACGCAGTATTTT. Looking up the rest from reference TRBV30 and TRBJ2-3 gives the full variable domain: SQTIHQWPATLVQPVGSPLSLECTVEGTSNPNLYWYRQAAGRGLQLLFYSVGIGQISSEVPQNLSASRPQDRQFILSSKKLLLSDSGFYLCASYAPYTDTQYFGPGTRLTVL.